The rows below give T cell receptor beta chains drawn from one sample of a study of human T cells and chemical hapten exposure. One entry per CDR3 protein, called by TCRdb with MiXCR from the RACE reads. The table includes 300,000 to 400,000 distinct CDR3 sequences, approximately 6.3% detected once. Material: whole blood, obtained in connection with sensitization to the hapten diphenylcyclopropenone (DPC). These receptor sequences come from a woman aged 18-29 years with alopecia areata. Some clones in this sample may be carry-over from other donors' samples. Each CDR3 is given with its conserved first and last residue. A D gene is named only where the DNA matches it firmly. The size entry is marked missing in some rows and otherwise reads once, few, many or a size class.

d_call clone_size j_call v_call cdr3_nt cdr3_aa
- many TRBJ2-5 TRBV28 TGTGCCAGCAGTCCCCCAGGGGCGTTCGTACAAGAGACCCAGTACTTC CASSPPGAFVQETQYF
- many TRBJ1-1 TRBV20-1 TGCAGTGCTCTAGCAGGAGGGAGGACTGAAGCTTTCTTT CSALAGGRTEAFF
- - TRBJ1-1 TRBV7-2 TGTGCCAGCAGCTTTGCAGTGAACACTGAAACTTTCTTT CASSFAVNTETFF
TRBD2 - TRBJ2-3 TRBV2 TGTGCCAGCAGCAAACTAGCGGGGAGAGCCTATACGCAGTATTTT CASSKLAGRAYTQYF
TRBD2 - TRBJ2-1 TRBV20-1 TGCAGTGCGCGGAGGTTACTAGCGGGGGACTACAATGAGCAGTTCTTC CSARRLLAGDYNEQFF
- many TRBJ2-3 TRBV20-1 TGCAGTGCTAGAGATCCCCAGGGATTTAGCACAGATACGCAGTATTTT CSARDPQGFSTDTQYF
- few TRBJ1-3 TRBV4-1 TGCGCCAGCAGCCAAGAAAGACAGGCAGCGGGAAACACCATATATTTT CASSQERQAAGNTIYF
- - TRBJ1-5 TRBV24-1 TGTGCCACCAGTGATTTGGGGGACAACCAGCCCCAGCATTTT CATSDLGDNQPQHF
- - TRBJ1-4 TRBV11-1 TGTGCCAGCAGAGACGCCGCAACTAATGAAAAACTGTTTTTT CASRDAATNEKLFF
- many TRBJ1-4 TRBV4-3 TGCGCCAGCAGCCAAGCAAAGAGCAGTCTGTTTTTT CASSQAKSSLFF
- - TRBJ1-4 TRBV10-2 TGCGCCAGCAGTCTTAACAGGGAGAAGGGGGAAAAACTGTTTTTT CASSLNREKGEKLFF
- few TRBJ2-7 TRBV3-1 TGTGCCAGCAGCCGCGGAGTTTTTCGAACCTACGAGCAGTACTTC CASSRGVFRTYEQYF
TRBD1 few TRBJ1-3 TRBV5-1 TGCGCCAGCAGGGGACAGGTCGGTCCTGGAAACACCATATATTTT CASRGQVGPGNTIYF
- few TRBJ2-5 TRBV29-1 TGCAGCGTTGAAGTTAAGGGAACTCAAGAGACCCAGTACTTC CSVEVKGTQETQYF
- - TRBJ2-7 TRBV4-1 TGCGCCAGCAGCCAATGGGCCGGAGGACACCCTGCCGAGCAGTACTTC CASSQWAGGHPAEQYF
- many TRBJ2-3 TRBV12-3/TRBV12-4 TGTGCCAGCAGTTCCCTTCTAGATACGCAGTATTTT CASSSLLDTQYF
- few TRBJ1-1 TRBV5-1 TGCGCCAGCAGCCTAGACAAGAACACTGAAGCTTTCTTT CASSLDKNTEAFF
- many TRBJ1-6 TRBV4-3 TGCGCCAGCAGCCAAGTGGGGGGCCAAGGGGCCAATTCACCCCTCCACTTT CASSQVGGQGANSPLHF
- few TRBJ1-1 TRBV12-3/TRBV12-4 TGTGCCAGCAGCCCACAATGGAGGGGGACTGAAGCTTTCTTT CASSPQWRGTEAFF
- many TRBJ2-7 TRBV2 TGTGCCAGCAATCAGCAGACTCTGAGCTCCTACGAGCAGTACTTC CASNQQTLSSYEQYF
TRBD2 many TRBJ2-3 TRBV9 TGTGCCAGCAGCCTCAGACTAGCGGGGGGCCCGGGAGATACGCAGTATTTT CASSLRLAGGPGDTQYF
TRBD1 few TRBJ2-1 TRBV14 TGTGCCAGCAGCCCCCGACAGGGGCTTGAGCAGTTCTTC CASSPRQGLEQFF
- few TRBJ1-2 TRBV28 TGTGCCAGCAGATCGAACTATGGCTACACCTTC CASRSNYGYTF
- - TRBJ1-2 TRBV5-6 TGTGCCAGCAGCTTCACGAGGAACTATGGCTACACCTTC CASSFTRNYGYTF